These 28 T cell receptor beta chains originate from one sample sequenced in a study of T cells after yellow fever vaccination. TCRdb itself ran the 5' RACE reads through MiXCR, one entry per CDR3 protein. The table lists about 630,000 distinct CDR3 sequences, approximately 13% of them singletons. The sample here was PBMCs, taken on the day of the yellow fever booster vaccination. The receptors were sampled from a man aged 25 to 40 who received the YFV17D yellow fever vaccine.

V is TRBV9 and J is TRBJ2-1, with D perhaps TRBD1 (5 bases). The CDR3 covers 16 residues. V was pared by 3 bases and J by 0 bases, with 13 bases between. Germline CDR1 SGDLS, CDR2 YYNGEE. DNA for the CDR3: TGTGCCAGCAGCGGACCTCAGGGTCACTCCTACAATGAGCAGTTCTTC. Translation gives CASSGPQGHSYNEQFF.

This clonotype occurred a few times. The chain recombines TRBV11-2 with TRBJ2-7; D unresolved. Between the trimmed V and J ends, which lost 4 bases and 4 bases, there was a span of 14 bases. The CDR3 runs 14 residues. Germline V gives CDR1 SGHAT, CDR2 FQNNGV. CDR3 sequence: CASSSRHVGYEQYF. The CDR3 DNA follows: TGTGCCAGCAGCTCCCGACACGTCGGTTACGAGCAGTACTTC.

The gene calls are TRBV5-4 and TRBJ1-2, with TRBD1 matching 8 bases. Germline CDR1 is SGHNT and CDR2 is YYREEE (reference sequence). J was trimmed by 6 bases and V by 1 base; bases with no gene match: 5. The CDR3 runs to 14 residues. Written as DNA, the CDR3 is TGTGCCAGCAGCTTGCCGGGACAGGTTCATGGCTACACCTTC. Encoded protein: CASSLPGQVHGYTF.

V is TRBV6-2 or TRBV6-3 and J is TRBJ2-1, with TRBD2 identical over 10 bases. CDR3 size: 20 residues. Losses at the gene ends were 7 bases for V and 6 bases for J; bases not matched to a gene: 24. CDR1 and CDR2 (germline): MNHEY, SVGEGT. CDR3 protein: CASTLVKAGTSDKWSNEQFF. Written as DNA, the CDR3 is TGTGCCAGCACCCTGGTGAAAGCCGGGACTAGCGACAAGTGGAGCAATGAGCAGTTCTTC.

This clonotype was found a few times. V and J are TRBV3-1 and TRBJ2-1; D possibly corresponds to TRBD2 (6 bases). V was pared by 5 bases and J by 8 bases, with 19 bases between. This CDR3 has 15 amino acids. The germline CDR1 and CDR2 sequences are LGHDT and YNNKEL (reference sequence). For the CDR3, the DNA is TGTGCCAGCAGCATGCGGGACCTACTAGAGGATGAGCAGTTCTTC. Translation gives CASSMRDLLEDEQFF.

This chain uses TRBV7-9 with TRBJ1-4; D ambiguous. The CDR3 extends over 14 amino acids. Germline V lookup: CDR1 SEHNR, CDR2 FQNEAQ (reference sequence). The V end lost 2 bases, the J end lost 5 bases, and 9 bases lay between the germline ends. The CDR3 loop reads CASSLSTPNEKLFF. CDR3 bases: TGTGCCAGCAGCTTATCCACACCCAATGAAAAACTGTTTTTT.

V gene TRBV2 combines with J gene TRBJ1-6; TRBD1 aligns across 8 bases. The CDR3 is made up of 13 amino acids. Germline lookup yields CDR1 SNHLY and CDR2 FYNNEI. V gave up 6 bases and J gave up 6 bases; unmatched junction bases: 1. Here the CDR3 reads CASRDRVNSPLHF. As DNA, the CDR3 is TGTGCCAGCAGGGACAGGGTTAATTCACCCCTCCACTTT.

The chain employs TRBV6-6 and TRBJ2-7, with TRBD1 matching over 12 bases. The CDR3 is made up of 13 amino acids. CDR1 MNHNY and CDR2 SVGAGI come from the germline V gene (reference sequence). Germline trimming cut 6 bases from V and 7 bases from J; bases unmatched to any gene: 4. This CDR3 is CASRGQGASEQYF. CDR3 bases: TGTGCCAGCAGGGGACAGGGGGCGAGTGAGCAGTACTTC.

J is TRBJ1-1 and V is TRBV12-3 or TRBV12-4; D unclear. Trimming pared 6 bases from V and 1 base from J, leaving 12 bases between. CDR3 length: 14 residues. The CDR3 nucleotides are TGTGCCAGCAGGAAGAGGGTCCCGAACACTGAAGCTTTCTTT. Residues: CASRKRVPNTEAFF.

This clonotype was seen only a few times. The CDR3 coding sequence is TGTGCCAGCTCAGAAACCCCCCGGACAGGGGGGTTTGAGACCCAGTACTTC. This sequence encodes CASSETPRTGGFETQYF. V is TRBV18 and J is TRBJ2-5; TRBD1 matches at 10 bases. Germline assignment: CDR1 KGHSH and CDR2 LQKENI. J lost 5 bases, V lost 5 bases, and 14 bases had no gene match. The CDR3 has 17 amino acids.

This clonotype was seen only a few times. The chain has TRBV4-3 and TRBJ2-5; D uncertain. Per the germline V gene, CDR1 is LGHNA and CDR2 is YSLEER. The CDR3 consists of 14 residues. V shed 0 bases and J shed 4 bases, with 9 bases lying between them. The CDR3 DNA is TGCGCCAGCAGCCAAGACCCCGCGATAGAGACCCAGTACTTC. This sequence encodes CASSQDPAIETQYF.

The chain couples TRBV7-6 to TRBJ2-7; D gene ambiguous. Germline CDR1 SGHVS, CDR2 FNYEAQ. The CDR3 totals 18 residues. The V gene lost 1 base and the J gene lost 0 bases, with 19 bases spanning the gap. CDR3 sequence reads: CASSLGHALGVDSYEQYF. In nucleotides, the CDR3 is TGTGCCAGCAGCTTAGGTCACGCCCTTGGGGTTGACTCCTACGAGCAGTACTTC.

This clonotype was counted a few times. The CDR3 protein is CASGFQQGPAFF. The CDR3 nucleotides read TGTGCCAGCGGGTTTCAACAGGGGCCAGCTTTCTTT. The rearrangement joins TRBV12-3 or TRBV12-4 to TRBJ1-1; 7 bases fit TRBD1. V gave up 8 bases and J gave up 10 bases; unmatched junction bases: 10. CDR3 size: 12 residues.

V and J are TRBV6-1 and TRBJ2-3; possibly TRBD1 for D (5 bases). Trimming removed 1 base from V and 1 base from J, with 21 bases in between. Germline V gene data show CDR1 as MNHNS and CDR2 as SASEGT. The CDR3 spans 19 residues. CDR3 amino acids: CASSEGTLAEHWGTDTQYF. For the CDR3, the DNA is TGTGCCAGCAGTGAAGGGACACTGGCAGAGCATTGGGGCACAGATACGCAGTATTTT.

This clonotype appeared many times. The chain has TRBV5-6 and TRBJ1-1, with D possibly being TRBD1 (6 bases). Looked up from germline, CDR1 is SGHDT and CDR2 is YYEEEE. The CDR3 consists of 14 residues. Trimming cost V 8 bases and J 3 bases, with 17 bases left between them. CDR3 coding DNA: TGTGCCAGTATTACGGGGGCTTTCGACACTGAAGCTTTCTTT. Protein: CASITGAFDTEAFF. Full variable domain (missing parts from reference TRBV5-6 and TRBJ1-1): DAGVTQSPTHLIKTRGQQVTLRCSPKSGHDTVSWYQQALGQGPQFIFQYYEEEERQRGNFPDRFSGHQFPNYSSELNVNALLLGDSALYLCASITGAFDTEAFFGQGTRLTVV.

This clonotype was seen a handful of times. The chain has TRBV6-5 and TRBJ2-3, with TRBD2 identical over 7 bases. Germline CDR1 MNHEY, CDR2 SVGAGI. After removal of 4 bases from V and 5 bases from J, the junction contained 3 bases not matched to a gene. This CDR3 comprises 13 residues. This CDR3 is CASSSVAGDTQYF. CDR3 DNA: TGTGCCAGCAGTTCAGTAGCGGGAGATACGCAGTATTTT.

There are a few counts of this clonotype. This sequence joins TRBV6-2 or TRBV6-3 and TRBJ2-7, with D hard to call. CDR1 is MNHEY, CDR2 SVGEGT, per germline. CDR3 length: 12 residues. Trimming stripped 4 bases from V and 3 bases from J, with 7 bases between. CDR3 sequence: CASSSINYEQYF. For the CDR3, the DNA is TGTGCCAGCAGTTCCATAAACTACGAGCAGTACTTC.

The V gene is TRBV30, the J gene TRBJ2-5, with D hard to call. Germline V gives CDR1 GTSNPN, CDR2 SVGIG (reference sequence). The V end lost 1 base, the J end lost 2 bases, and 8 bases lay between the germline ends. The CDR3 is 13 residues long. DNA for the CDR3: TGTGCCTGGAGTGGCATCTCTCAAGAGACCCAGTACTTC. Translating gives CAWSGISQETQYF.

The chain recombines TRBV4-2 with TRBJ2-2; 7 bases fit TRBD1. Germline values: CDR1 LGHNA, CDR2 YNFKEQ. The CDR3 spans 16 residues. J gave up 6 bases and V 0 bases, and 7 bases lay outside the gene matches. The CDR3 protein is CASSQEWTGSSGELFF. The DNA of the CDR3 is TGTGCCAGCAGCCAAGAATGGACAGGAAGTTCCGGGGAGCTGTTTTTT.

The chain uses TRBV9 and TRBJ2-7; D could derive from TRBD1 or TRBD2 (5 bases each). The germline V gene has CDR1 SGDLS and CDR2 YYNGEE. Trimming pared 5 bases from V and 4 bases from J, leaving 19 bases between. The CDR3 has 15 amino acids. CDR3: CASSVTAGSFYEQYF. In DNA, the CDR3 is TGTGCCAGCAGTGTCACAGCAGGGAGTTTTTACGAGCAGTACTTC.

This clonotype was seen more than once but under ten times. The rearrangement joins TRBV18 to TRBJ1-1, with D hard to call. Germline V lookup: CDR1 KGHSH, CDR2 LQKENI. The V and J ends lost 0 bases and 3 bases respectively, with 11 bases between them. This CDR3 contains 15 residues. The CDR3 bases are TGTGCCAGCTCACCACCGCGGCAAACCTACACTGAAGCTTTCTTT. Amino acids: CASSPPRQTYTEAFF.

The V call is TRBV11-2, the J call TRBJ2-1, with D possibly being TRBD1 (6 bases). The germline V and J ends were trimmed by 5 bases and 0 bases, with 11 bases remaining between them. The length of the CDR3 is 15 residues. Germline V lookup: CDR1 SGHAT, CDR2 FQNNGV. In nucleotides, the CDR3 is TGTGCCAGCAGCGCTGGCAGGGGCTCCTACAATGAGCAGTTCTTC. It encodes CASSAGRGSYNEQFF. The whole variable domain, remainder taken from reference TRBV11-2 and TRBJ2-1, is EAGVAQSPRYKIIEKRQSVAFWCNPISGHATLYWYQQILGQGPKLLIQFQNNGVVDDSQLPKDRFSAERLKGVDSTLKIQPAKLEDSAVYLCASSAGRGSYNEQFFGPGTRLTVL.

Only a few counts were recorded for this clonotype. The chain joins TRBV20-1 to TRBJ2-2; 10 nucleotides align to TRBD2. Trimming cost V 1 base and J 6 bases; bases outside gene matches: 5. CDR1 and CDR2 from the germline V gene are DFQATT and SNEGSKA (reference sequence). The CDR3 is 15 amino acids. The CDR3 loop reads CSARGAGLAAGELFF. CDR3 nucleotides: TGCAGTGCTAGAGGGGCCGGACTAGCGGCCGGGGAGCTGTTTTTT.

V and J are TRBV5-1 and TRBJ2-3, with 14 nucleotides matching TRBD2. CDR3 length: 18 residues. The J segment lost 1 base and the V segment lost 0 bases, leaving 4 bases of the junction unmatched. The germline V gene has CDR1 SGHRS and CDR2 YFSETQ. CDR3 coding DNA: TGCGCCAGCAGCTTGGCCCCGGGACTAGCGGGGGGCACAGATACGCAGTATTTT. Translation gives CASSLAPGLAGGTDTQYF.

This clonotype was seen a handful of times. The chain carries TRBV5-6 and TRBJ1-2, with TRBD1 as a possible D gene (5 bases). CDR3 length equals 17 residues. The V end was cut by 4 bases, the J end by 4 bases, with 23 bases between. CDR1 and CDR2 from the germline V gene are SGHDT and YYEEEE. The CDR3 region is CASSPWGGTNPSYGYTF. In nucleotides, the CDR3 is TGTGCCAGCAGCCCCTGGGGGGGGACCAATCCCTCCTATGGCTACACCTTC.

This rearrangement joins TRBV19 to TRBJ2-3; no firm D call. Germline lookup yields CDR1 LNHDA and CDR2 SQIVND (reference sequence). V was pared by 9 bases and J by 2 bases, with 12 bases between. This CDR3 is 13 amino acids long. The CDR3 DNA reads as TGTGCCAGCAAATCGCGTTACACAGATACGCAGTATTTT. Amino acid sequence: CASKSRYTDTQYF.

This rearrangement joins TRBV5-1 to TRBJ2-7, with D uncertain. CDR1 is SGHRS, CDR2 YFSETQ, per germline. Trimming stripped 0 bases from V and 3 bases from J, with 7 bases between. The CDR3 covers 13 residues. The CDR3 spells CASSLADIYEQYF. The CDR3 DNA follows: TGCGCCAGCAGCTTGGCCGACATCTACGAGCAGTACTTC.

The chain joins TRBV10-2 to TRBJ1-2; D is ambiguous. The germline CDR1 and CDR2 sequences are WSHSY and SAAADI. Deletions cut 2 bases from V and 4 bases from J, with 14 bases between. This CDR3 is built from 15 residues. CDR3 in amino acids: CASSEGRVVGYGYTF. CDR3 sequence (DNA): TGCGCCAGCAGTGAGGGGCGGGTCGTCGGCTATGGCTACACCTTC.